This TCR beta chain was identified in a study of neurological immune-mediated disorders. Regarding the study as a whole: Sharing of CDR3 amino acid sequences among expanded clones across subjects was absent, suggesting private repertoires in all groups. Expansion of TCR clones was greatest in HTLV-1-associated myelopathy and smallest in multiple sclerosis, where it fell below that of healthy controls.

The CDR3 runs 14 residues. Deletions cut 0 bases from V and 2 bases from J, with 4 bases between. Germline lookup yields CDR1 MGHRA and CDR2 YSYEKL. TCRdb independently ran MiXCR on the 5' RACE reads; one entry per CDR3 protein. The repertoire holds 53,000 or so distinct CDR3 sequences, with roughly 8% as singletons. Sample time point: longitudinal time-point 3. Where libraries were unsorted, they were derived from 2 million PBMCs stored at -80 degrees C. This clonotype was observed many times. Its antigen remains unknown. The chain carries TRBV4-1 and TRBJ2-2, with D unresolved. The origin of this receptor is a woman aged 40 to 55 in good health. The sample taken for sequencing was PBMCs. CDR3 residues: CASSQEYNTGELFF. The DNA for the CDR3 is TGCGCCAGCAGCCAAGAGTACAACACCGGGGAGCTGTTTTTT.